This T cell receptor beta chain comes out of a study of vaccination and CD4 T cells after COVID-19 (dated by TCRdb to between 2021 and 2023). Notes on the research overall: Convalescent patients had a positive SARS-CoV-2 result on nasal swab PCR, and of these patients, under ten had mild disease and one had severe disease. In the convalescent cohort there were six males and four females, among whom were two Hispanic individuals, seven Caucasians, two Asians and one multiracial person. Two doses of either the Pfizer-BioNTech BNT162b2 vaccine (n=8) or the Moderna mRNA-1273 vaccine (n=2) were administered to participants. Post-COVID blood samples were collected from convalescent patients a median of about 92 days after diagnosis, with a range of about 30 to 170 days. Post-vaccine blood samples were collected a median of about 69 days after the second vaccine dose, ranging from 14 to 241 days. For stimulating the cultures, overlapping spike peptide pools were used, derived from SARS-CoV-2 as well as from the common cold coronaviruses HCoV-NL63, HCoV-OC43 and HCoV-229E. In control cultures, a CEFX viral epitope pool was used as positive control, an HIV-1 Nef peptide pool was used as negative control, or no peptide was added. In under 13 COVID-19 convalescent patients and a handful of infection-naive healthy vaccine recipients, researchers compared the spike-specific CD4+ TCR repertoire from before mRNA vaccination with the repertoire from after. Findings and caveats that apply to the study as a whole: The median count of SARS-CoV-2-reactive clonotypes went up from 20 to 25 after infection to 30 to 40 after vaccination, although the change was not significant. In convalescent patients, a median 86.3% of post-vaccine SARS-CoV-2-reactive clones were detected only after vaccination, and vaccine-specific priming was suggested by this finding. In convalescent patients, nearly all vaccine-specific clones (304 of 307) were found to be mono-reactive for SARS-CoV-2 spike rather than cross-reactive with common cold coronaviruses. The study included relatively few convalescent patients and did not analyze early timepoints after natural infection.

What the treatment or condition label conveys for this sample: roughly nine-day PBMC culture with coronavirus spike peptide pools or control peptides (ViraFEST assay). The ViraFEST assay was used in the study, in which antigen-specific T cells were expanded with peptide pools and expanded clonotypes were subsequently identified by TCR sequencing. The convalescent patients' positive SARS-CoV-2 PCR tests fell between March and December 2020, which was before the Alpha, Beta and Delta variants emerged in the United States. Some 2 million PBMCs per well were cultured in IMDM with roughly 5.5% human AB serum and about 9.7 IU/ml IL-2, plus 10 ug/ml peptide pools. On days 3 and 7, half of the culture medium was replaced with fresh IL-2-containing medium. CD4+ T cells were isolated after roughly eleven days of culture through negative selection using the EasySep CD4+ T cell isolation kit. Ficoll-Paque Plus gradient centrifugation was used to isolate PBMCs from whole blood, and the isolated PBMCs were then either used fresh or cryopreserved at -140C. Each culture condition was generally run in triplicate wells.

The trim is 10 bases for V and 10 bases for J, with a gap of 17 bases between the germline ends. From the cysteine through the phenylalanine, the CDR3 covers 13 amino acids. CDR3 DNA only is kept here, 39 bases in frame from base 1. Regarding this clonotype: What antigen it recognizes has not been identified. It has no much larger one-base neighbor in the sample; base qualities were not kept.

The library was made by PCR. At the Johns Hopkins FTIC core, DNA from the cultured CD4+ T cells underwent TCR sequencing with the Oncomine TCR Beta short-read assay. Genomic DNA was extracted from the cultured CD4+ T cells with the QIAamp micro DNA kit. Oncomine TCR Beta libraries from cultured CD4+ T cells were pooled using unique dual indexes and sequenced on an Illumina iSeq 100. The authors processed their data as follows. Non-productive sequences were removed, and CDR3s not starting with C, not ending with F or W, or shorter than 7 amino acids were discarded. Antigen-specific clonotypes were identified with the MANAFEST web application by comparing peptide-stimulated wells with reference and other culture wells. Positive clones required FDR below 0.05, an odds ratio above 5, and productive frequency above 0.1% in at least two of three replicate wells. A clonotype was classed as cross-reactive if the clonotype showed significant expansion both in SARS-CoV-2 spike wells and in at least one common cold coronavirus spike condition. Levenshtein distances (stringdist) and unrooted phylogenetic trees (ape) in R version 3.6.1 were used to assess CDR3 homology. TCRdb's own reprocessing of the public reads used fastp at Q25 and MiXCR and kept productive beta chains. Entries that share a CDR3 protein sequence are merged under the most common genes and DNA. These V and J calls rely on TCRdb rather than the paper's analysis. This sample is represented by approximately 17,000 distinct CDR3 sequences; more than 45% of them were singletons. 4.5% to 5% of the sample comes from the top ten.

This receptor chain uses TRBV12-3 or TRBV12-4 and TRBJ1-6; D gene: possibly TRBD1, on 5 matching bases. The receptor was isolated from a human donor who had recovered from COVID-19. Here the sequenced sample was CD4+ T cells from blood, cultured in vitro, taken before SARS-CoV-2 vaccination. The bases are TGTGCCACCCAGGCAACTGAGGGGTCACCCCTCCACTTT. Translated, this gives CATQATEGSPLHF.